A selection of T cell receptor beta chains follows, all from one sample in a study of molecular identifiers for immune sequencing clone quantification. TCRdb passed the PCR reads through MiXCR, listing each CDR3 protein once. The sample lists about 500,000 distinct CDR3 sequences, about 20% occurring once. Sequencing was performed on naive CD8+ T cells from blood, with Jurkat cell RNA spiked in. These receptors were collected from a human donor in good health. Some libraries in this study had Jurkat cell RNA spiked in. The CDR3 runs from the conserved cysteine through the conserved F or W. Fields, in order: V gene, J gene, D gene, clone size, CDR3 DNA, CDR3 protein. A D gene is named only where the DNA matches it firmly. Clone size appears in some rows only: once, few, many, or a class for an expanded clone.

TRBV5-1	TRBJ2-7	TRBD2	many	TGCGCCAGCAGCTTAACCGGGACTAGCGACTACGAGCAGTACTTC	CASSLTGTSDYEQYF
TRBV28	TRBJ2-7	TRBD2	many	TGTGCCAGCAACGAAAGCGGGGTAGATTACGAGCAGTACTTC	CASNESGVDYEQYF
TRBV25-1	TRBJ1-1	NA	many	TGTGCCAGCAGTGATGGGACCATGAACACTGAAGCTTTCTTT	CASSDGTMNTEAFF
TRBV2	TRBJ2-1	NA	NA	TGTGCCAGCAGCGAGTGGGTCTACAATGAGCAGTTCTTC	CASSEWVYNEQFF
TRBV20-1	TRBJ2-7	NA	many	TGCAGTGCTCGCCTCCGGGGAGACCCGTACTACGAGCAGTACTTC	CSARLRGDPYYEQYF
TRBV21-1	TRBJ2-3	NA	NA	TGTGCCAGCAGCAAAGGTCAGGGCTACACAGATACGCAGTATTTT	CASSKGQGYTDTQYF
TRBV20-1	TRBJ2-1	NA	NA	TGCAGTCTCACTGTTTCCGACTACAATGAGCAGTTCTTC	CSLTVSDYNEQFF
TRBV4-1	TRBJ2-5	NA	many	TGCGCCAGCAGCCAAGATCCCGGAGCCCAAGAGACCCAGTACTTC	CASSQDPGAQETQYF
TRBV29-1	TRBJ2-7	TRBD1	NA	TGCAGCGTATCCCGGGACAGTTCCTACGAGCAGTACTTC	CSVSRDSSYEQYF
TRBV20-1	TRBJ2-3	NA	many	TGCAGTGCTAGTGGCTTTTATGGCGATGTCCCCTCGTTCGCGCAGTATTTT	CSASGFYGDVPSFAQYF
TRBV2	TRBJ2-2	TRBD1	NA	TGTGTCAGCAGAGGGACAGGCCACACCGGGGAGCTGTTTTTT	CVSRGTGHTGELFF
TRBV7-2	TRBJ2-1	TRBD1	many	TGTGCCAGCAGCTTAGTTGGACAGGGGGCCAATGAGCAGTTCTTC	CASSLVGQGANEQFF
TRBV29-1	TRBJ2-3	NA	many	TGCAGCGTTGAAGATCTTGAAGATACGCAGTATTTT	CSVEDLEDTQYF
TRBV11-2	TRBJ2-7	TRBD1	NA	TGTGCCAGCAGCTCGGACAGGCCGAGCTCCTACGAGCAGTACTTC	CASSSDRPSSYEQYF
TRBV20-1	TRBJ2-3	TRBD2	many	TGCAGTGCGCCAACTAGCGGGAGTTACGCAGATACGCAGTATTTT	CSAPTSGSYADTQYF
TRBV29-1	TRBJ2-7	NA	NA	TGCAGCGTCGGACTGACGAACTACGAGCAGTACTTC	CSVGLTNYEQYF
TRBV19	TRBJ1-5	NA	many	TGTGCCAGTAGTCGCAGGGCGGCTGACAATCAGCCCCAGCATTTT	CASSRRAADNQPQHF
TRBV6-2/TRBV6-3	TRBJ1-2	NA	NA	TGTGCCAGCAGTTACGAGAGTAACTATGACTACACCTTC	CASSYESNYDYTF